The entry that follows covers one TCR beta chain sequence. Antigen unknown. Selection required adequate fresh-frozen tumor tissue plus more than two years' survival data. Trimming took off 2 bases at V and 2 bases at J, with 10 bases between the two ends. This CDR3 is 14 amino acids long. The germline CDR1 and CDR2 sequences are SGHNT and YYREEE (reference sequence). Libraries were prepared by immunoSEQ multiplex PCR; TCRdb keeps only in-frame clonotypes and omits some of them. The profile covers around 96,000 clones, with about 79% appearing a single time and almost 6% taken by the ten largest. The entry originates in a study of glioma-infiltrating T cells after dendritic cell vaccination. Study-level information: Treatment, given 2003 to 2012, was autologous tumor lysate-pulsed dendritic cell vaccination.

Study findings and constraints: Higher TCR clonality did not directly relate to longer survival. Complete blood and tumor specimen sets were limited to few patients.

The source of this sequence is a human donor with glioblastoma. Sequenced here: blood, sampled before dendritic cell vaccination. The rearrangement links TRBV5-4 to TRBJ1-2, with D possibly being TRBD1 (5 bases). The CDR3 region is CASSLQARNYGYTF. The CDR3 DNA reads as TGTGCCAGCAGCTTACAGGCAAGAAACTATGGCTACACCTTC.